A single TCR beta chain is shown here with its context. Profiling relied on immunoSEQ multiplex PCR, and the TCRdb table lists in-frame clones only, not all of them. The sample has tens of thousands of clones, 60% to 80% seen once. These data are taken from a study of cytotoxic CD8 clonotypes in ibrutinib-treated CLL. V dropped 7 bases and J dropped 5 bases, with 14 bases sitting between them. Germline V gene lookup returns CDR1 SGHVS and CDR2 FQNEAQ. The CDR3 sequence is 13 residues long. V is TRBV7-8 and J is TRBJ1-1, with D unclear. The source of this sequence is a human donor with chronic lymphocytic leukemia. This specimen consisted of PBMCs, obtained at disease progression, from a patient treated with ibrutinib. CDR3 loop: CASTRNLGTEAFF. CDR3 nucleotide sequence: TGTGCCAGCACCCGGAACCTGGGGACTGAAGCTTTCTTT.